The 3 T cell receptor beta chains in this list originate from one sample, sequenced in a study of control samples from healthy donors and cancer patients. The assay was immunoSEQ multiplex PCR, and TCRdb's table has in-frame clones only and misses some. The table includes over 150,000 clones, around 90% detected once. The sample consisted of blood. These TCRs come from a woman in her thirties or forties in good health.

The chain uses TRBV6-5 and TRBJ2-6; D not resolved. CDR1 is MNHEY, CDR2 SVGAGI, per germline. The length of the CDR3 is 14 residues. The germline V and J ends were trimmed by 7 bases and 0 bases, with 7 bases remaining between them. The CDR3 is CASKVSSGANVLTF. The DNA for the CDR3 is TGTGCCAGCAAAGTAAGCTCTGGGGCCAACGTCCTGACTTTC.

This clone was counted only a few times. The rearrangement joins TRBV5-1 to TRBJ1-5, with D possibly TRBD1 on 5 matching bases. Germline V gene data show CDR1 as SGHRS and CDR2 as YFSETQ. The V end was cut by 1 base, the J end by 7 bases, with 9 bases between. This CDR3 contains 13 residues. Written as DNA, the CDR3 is TGCGCCAGCAGCTTGAGATGGGGGCAGCCCCAGCATTTT. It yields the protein CASSLRWGQPQHF. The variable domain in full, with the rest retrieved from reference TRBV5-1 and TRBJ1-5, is KAGVTQTPRYLIKTRGQQVTLSCSPISGHRSVSWYQQTPGQGLQFLFEYFSETQRNKGNFPGRFSGRQFSNSRSEMNVSTLELGDSALYLCASSLRWGQPQHFGDGTRLSIL.

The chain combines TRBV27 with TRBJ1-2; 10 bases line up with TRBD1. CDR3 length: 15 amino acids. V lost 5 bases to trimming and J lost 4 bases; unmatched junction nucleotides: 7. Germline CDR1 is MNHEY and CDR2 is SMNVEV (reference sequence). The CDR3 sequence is CASSPGTGVAYGYTF. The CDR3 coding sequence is TGTGCCAGCAGTCCCGGGACAGGGGTAGCCTATGGCTACACCTTC.